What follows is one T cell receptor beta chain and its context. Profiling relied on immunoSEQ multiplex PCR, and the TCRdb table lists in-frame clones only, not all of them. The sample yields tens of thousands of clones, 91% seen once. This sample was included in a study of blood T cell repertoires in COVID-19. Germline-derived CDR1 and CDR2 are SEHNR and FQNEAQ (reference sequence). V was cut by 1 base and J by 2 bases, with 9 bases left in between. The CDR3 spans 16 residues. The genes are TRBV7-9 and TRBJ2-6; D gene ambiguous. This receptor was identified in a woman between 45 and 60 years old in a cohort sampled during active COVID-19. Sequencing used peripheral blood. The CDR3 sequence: CASSLGSPAGANVLTF. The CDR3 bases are TGTGCCAGCAGCTTAGGTTCCCCGGCTGGGGCCAACGTCCTGACTTTC.